A selection of T cell receptor beta chains follows, all from one sample in a study of PD-1 blockade in classical Hodgkin lymphoma. Assay: immunoSEQ multiplex PCR; the TCRdb copy retains only in-frame clones and omits some. Of some 30,000 clones in the sample, approximately 74% were seen once. Sequences were derived from peripheral blood mononuclear cells (PBMCs), sampled before the second cycle of nivolumab. These receptor sequences come from a human donor with classical Hodgkin lymphoma. CDR3s include the opening cysteine and the closing phenylalanine or tryptophan.

V gene | CDR3 protein
TRBV7-9 | CASSAIQDVAEKLFF
TRBV27 | CASSLGPGYSSTDTQYF
TRBV7-2 | CASSERRGETQYF
TRBV7-8 | CASSLMRGSTDTQYF
TRBV4-2 | CASSQEVPYGYTF
TRBV7-9 | CASSSNDGYTEAFF
TRBV19 | CASSIWGNNTDTQYF
TRBV10-1 | CASSELADRSPQHF
TRBV7-9 | CASRLGGGNQPQHF
TRBV7-2 | CASSASYEQYF
TRBV5-1 | CASSLDGQANFF
TRBV11-2 | CASSFSGQGYEQYF
TRBV4-3 | CASSQGSKAGTGPLHF
TRBV19 | CASSIATGYTYEQYF
TRBV5-1 | CASSLALADSYEQYF
TRBV30 | CAWQGTLFGEQYF
TRBV7-9 | CASSTLAGQDTQYF
TRBV5-8 | CASSLINEQFF
TRBV27 | CASSGGQNYGYTF
TRBV19 | CASQPAGGVLQYF
TRBV2 | CASKTDRAGYEQYF
TRBV4-1 | CASSQEELGKPQHF
TRBV27 | CASSATPLTEAFF
TRBV4-2 | CASRIRGGREEQFF
TRBV2 | CASSDTGQRNSPLHF
TRBV7-9 | CASSQVYEQYF
TRBV9 | CASSRVNTEAFF
TRBV7-9 | CASSFQAAWSEAFF
TRBV4-1 | CASSLGLGNTIYF
TRBV14 | CASSQDVRGTDYTF
TRBV7-3 | CASSPGPMNTEAFF
TRBV11-2 | CASSLSSGLAYNEQFF
TRBV30 | CAWMVALPGPTSSYEQYF
TRBV18 | CASSLLAGALDEQYF
TRBV6-1 | CASNAQGAQPQHF
TRBV7-8 | CASSRSGQSLYEQYF
TRBV7-6 | CASSSRLGGAGETQYF
TRBV27 | CASSFDFSRTDTQYF
TRBV2 | CAAGGNQETQYF
TRBV6-5 | CASSYSETQYF
TRBV7-8 | CASSSTGDPSYEQYF
TRBV4-1 | CASSPGTGYNEQFF
TRBV9 | CASSVGEGVGGELFF
TRBV4-2 | CASSQGAGGTEAFF
TRBV15 | CATSMMGSRLF